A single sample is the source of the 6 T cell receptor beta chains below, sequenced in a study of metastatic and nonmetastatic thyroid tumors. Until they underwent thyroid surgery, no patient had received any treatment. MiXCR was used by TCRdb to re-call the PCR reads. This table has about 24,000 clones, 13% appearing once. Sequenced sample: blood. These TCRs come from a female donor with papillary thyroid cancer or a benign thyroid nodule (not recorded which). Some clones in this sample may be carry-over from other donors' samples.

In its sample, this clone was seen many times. CDR3 DNA sequence: TGTGCCAGCAGCTTTAGAGACAGGACAGACTATGGCTACACCTTC. Protein: CASSFRDRTDYGYTF. The gene calls are TRBV7-2 and TRBJ1-2, with D perhaps TRBD1 (6 bases). CDR1 is SGHTA and CDR2 is FQGNSA in the germline V gene. The CDR3 extends over 15 amino acids. The ends were cut back, 3 bases at V and 3 bases at J, with 14 bases in the middle.

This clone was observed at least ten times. CDR3 nucleotide sequence: TGTGCCAGTAGTCCGCCAGGGGCAGCACCCTCACCCCTCCACTTT. This sequence encodes CASSPPGAAPSPLHF. The chain has TRBV19 and TRBJ1-6, with D perhaps matching TRBD1 (6 bases). This CDR3 has 15 amino acids. Germline loops: CDR1 LNHDA, CDR2 SQIVND (reference sequence). With 5 bases removed from V and 10 bases from J, the gap between germline ends came to 18 bases.

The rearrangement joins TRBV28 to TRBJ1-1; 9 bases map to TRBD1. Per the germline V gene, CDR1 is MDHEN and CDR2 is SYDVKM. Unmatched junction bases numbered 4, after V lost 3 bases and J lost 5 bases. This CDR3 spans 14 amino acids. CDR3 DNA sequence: TGTGCCAGCAGTTTGATGACAGGGGGAACTGAAGCTTTCTTT. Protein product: CASSLMTGGTEAFF.

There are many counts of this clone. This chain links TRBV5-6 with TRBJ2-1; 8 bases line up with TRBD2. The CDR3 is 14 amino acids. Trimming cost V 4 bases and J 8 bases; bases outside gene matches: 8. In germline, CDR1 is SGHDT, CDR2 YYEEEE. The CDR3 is CASSTAGELDEQFF. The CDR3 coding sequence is TGTGCCAGCAGCACAGCGGGAGAGCTCGATGAGCAGTTCTTC.

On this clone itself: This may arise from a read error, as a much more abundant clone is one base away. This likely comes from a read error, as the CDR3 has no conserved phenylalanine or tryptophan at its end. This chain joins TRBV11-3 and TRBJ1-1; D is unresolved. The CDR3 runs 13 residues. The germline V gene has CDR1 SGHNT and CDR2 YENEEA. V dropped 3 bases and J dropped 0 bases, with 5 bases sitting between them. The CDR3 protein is CASSLYMNTEAFL. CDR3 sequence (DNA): TGTGCCAGCAGCTTGTATATGAACACTGAAGCTTTCCTT.

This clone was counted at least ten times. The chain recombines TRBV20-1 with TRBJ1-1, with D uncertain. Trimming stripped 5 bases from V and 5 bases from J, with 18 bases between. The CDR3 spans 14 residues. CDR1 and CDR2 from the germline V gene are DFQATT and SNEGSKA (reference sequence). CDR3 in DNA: TGCAGTGCTTCCGGGGAGGCACCTTGGACTGAAGCTTTCTTT. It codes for CSASGEAPWTEAFF.